This T cell receptor (beta chain) was found in a study of radiotherapy plus CTLA-4 blockade in lung cancer. On the study more broadly: Objective responses were recorded in about 17% of patients, with disease control recorded in 25% to 35%. Study conclusions and caveats: Early blood T cell clone dynamics, with interferon-beta, were reported to best predict response. TCR clones from tumors expanded in blood after radiotherapy plus ipilimumab.

Focal radiation was given together with CTLA-4 blockade (ipilimumab) to patients with chemo-refractory metastatic non-small-cell lung cancer. Libraries were prepared by immunoSEQ multiplex PCR; TCRdb keeps only in-frame clonotypes and omits some of them. The sample consists of about 120,000 clones, 85% to 90% of them appearing once. As concerns this clone: Its antigen remains unidentified.

Germline lookup yields CDR1 SGHRS and CDR2 YFSETQ. Trimming shortened V by 0 bases and J by 5 bases, and 11 bases separated the two germline ends. The CDR3 loop spans 14 amino acids. The source of this sequence is a human donor with non-small cell lung cancer that progressed on radiotherapy plus ipilimumab. Sample: peripheral blood, taken from a patient treated with radiotherapy plus ipilimumab. This chain links TRBV5-1 with TRBJ1-1; no firm D call. The CDR3 nucleotides are TGCGCCAGCAGCTTGGGCTGGGGTTATACTGAAGCTTTCTTT. Translation gives CASSLGWGYTEAFF.